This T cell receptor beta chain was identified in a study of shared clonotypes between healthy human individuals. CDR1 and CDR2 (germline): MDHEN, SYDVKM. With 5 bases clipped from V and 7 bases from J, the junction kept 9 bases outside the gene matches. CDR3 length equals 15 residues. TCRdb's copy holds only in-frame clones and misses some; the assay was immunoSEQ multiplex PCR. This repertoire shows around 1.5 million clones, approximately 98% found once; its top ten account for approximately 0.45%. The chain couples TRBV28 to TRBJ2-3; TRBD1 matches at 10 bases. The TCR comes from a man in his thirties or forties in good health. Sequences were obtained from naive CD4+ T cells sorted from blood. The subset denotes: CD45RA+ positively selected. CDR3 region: CASSSPGQGTNTQYF. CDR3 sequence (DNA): TGTGCCAGCAGTAGCCCGGGACAGGGGACGAATACGCAGTATTTT.